What follows are 14 T cell receptor beta chains derived from one specimen sequenced in a study of yellow fever vaccine responses in identical twins. MiXCR, applied by TCRdb to the RT-PCR reads, yields one record per CDR3 protein. The sample records roughly 18,000 distinct CDR3 sequences, around 67% being singletons. The sample in question was T cells from blood (PBMCs), unsorted or a sorted subset (not recorded which), obtained before or after yellow fever vaccination (not recorded which). These receptor sequences come from a young woman who received the yellow fever vaccine.

This clonotype has only a few counts. The J gene is TRBJ2-5, the V gene TRBV28; TRBD2 matches 12 bases. Germline V gene data show CDR1 as MDHEN and CDR2 as SYDVKM. The CDR3 has 16 amino acids. Unmatched junction bases numbered 5, after V lost 3 bases and J lost 3 bases. CDR3 sequence reads: CASSFQLAGGKETQYF. The CDR3 DNA reads TGTGCCAGCAGTTTTCAGCTAGCGGGGGGGAAAGAGACCCAGTACTTC.

This clonotype was counted only a few times. The chain carries TRBV20-1 and TRBJ2-7; D could derive from TRBD1 or TRBD2 (5 bases each). This CDR3 spans 13 amino acids. The germline gives CDR1 DFQATT, CDR2 SNEGSKA (reference sequence). Trimming took off 1 base at V and 2 bases at J, with 9 bases between the two ends. The CDR3 nucleotides read TGCAGTGCTAGAGCCGGGACCACCTACGAGCAGTACGTC. Protein sequence: CSARAGTTYEQYV.

The chain recombines TRBV5-4 with TRBJ2-5, with 13 bases that match TRBD2. Germline-derived CDR1 and CDR2 are SGHNT and YYREEE (reference sequence). CDR3 length: 16 amino acids. V lost 5 bases to trimming and J lost 4 bases; unmatched junction nucleotides: 8. The CDR3 sequence is CASRLTGTSGIETQYF. CDR3 nucleotide sequence: TGTGCCAGCAGATTGACCGGGACTAGCGGGATAGAGACCCAGTACTTC.

As regards this clonotype: A read error may be the cause here, since a much bigger clone is one base away. The chain carries TRBV29-1 and TRBJ2-7, with 7 bases identical to TRBD2. CDR3 length: 14 amino acids. Looked up from germline, CDR1 is SQVTM and CDR2 is ANQGSEA. After removal of 3 bases from V and 5 bases from J, the junction contained 10 bases not matched to a gene. CDR3 protein: CSVDPRGEGDEQYF. The CDR3 bases are TGCAGCGTTGATCCCCGCGGGGAGGGAGACGAGCAGTACTTC.

The rearrangement links TRBV5-1 to TRBJ2-5; the D gene could be TRBD1 or TRBD2 (6 bases each). Deletions cut 3 bases from V and 1 base from J, with 10 bases between. The CDR3 length is 14 residues. Germline V lookup: CDR1 SGHRS, CDR2 YFSETQ. CDR3 sequence reads: CASSYGGSQETQYF. CDR3 DNA: TGCGCCAGCAGCTACGGGGGCAGCCAAGAGACCCAGTACTTC.

The genes are TRBV7-6 and TRBJ2-3; 9 positions match TRBD2. Germline CDR1 SGHVS, CDR2 FNYEAQ. V was pared by 1 base and J by 2 bases, with 7 bases of the junction left unmatched. The CDR3 length is 17 residues. For the CDR3, the DNA is TGTGCCAGCAGCTTAGGGCTAGCGGGACGACACACAGATACGCAGTATTTT. It is translated as CASSLGLAGRHTDTQYF. Complete variable domain (other parts from reference TRBV7-6 and TRBJ2-3): GAGVSQSPRYKVTKRGQDVALRCDPISGHVSLYWYRQALGQGPEFLTYFNYEAQQDKSGLPNDRFSAERPEGSISTLTIQRTEQRDSAMYRCASSLGLAGRHTDTQYFGPGTRLTVL.

The chain couples TRBV5-5 to TRBJ2-3, with TRBD2 matching over 8 bases. The V gene end was trimmed by 6 bases and the J gene end by 3 bases; junction bases not matched to a gene: 9. CDR3 length: 15 residues. Germline CDR1 and CDR2: SGHKS and YYEKEE (reference sequence). CDR3 DNA sequence: TGTGCCAGCAAAGCGGGAGTGGGCGCGACAGATACGCAGTATTTT. Its translation: CASKAGVGATDTQYF.

This chain connects TRBV2 to TRBJ2-4; TRBD2 might be the D (5 bases). CDR1 is SNHLY, CDR2 FYNNEI, per germline. V was cut by 7 bases and J by 4 bases, with 11 bases left in between. This CDR3 is 13 amino acids long. CDR3 residues: CASTIAPKNIQYF. CDR3 in DNA: TGTGCCAGCACTATAGCGCCTAAAAACATTCAGTACTTC. The full variable domain, completed using reference TRBV2 and TRBJ2-4, is EPEVTQTPSHQVTQMGQEVILRCVPISNHLYFYWYRQILGQKVEFLVSFYNNEISEKSEIFDDQFSVERPDGSNFTLKIRSTKLEDSAMYFCASTIAPKNIQYFGAGTRLSVL.

The rearrangement joins TRBV5-4 to TRBJ2-5, with a tentative D call TRBD1 (6 bases). The germline CDR1 and CDR2 sequences are SGHNT and YYREEE (reference sequence). This CDR3 has 15 residues. V shed 3 bases and J shed 3 bases, with 15 bases lying between them. For the CDR3, the DNA is TGTGCCAGCAGCTCCGAACAGGGCCTAGAAGAGACCCAGTACTTC. Protein: CASSSEQGLEETQYF.

The chain employs TRBV7-6 and TRBJ2-6, with 7 bases aligning to TRBD1. V trimming: 4 bases; J trimming: 0 bases; junction bases outside the gene matches: 12. Looked up from germline, CDR1 is SGHVS and CDR2 is FNYEAQ. The CDR3 extends over 19 amino acids. The CDR3 sequence is CASSSPTGLGASGANVLTF. CDR3 DNA: TGTGCCAGCAGCTCACCGACAGGGTTAGGGGCCTCTGGGGCCAACGTCCTGACTTTC.

V is TRBV19 and J is TRBJ1-5, with no clear D. Germline assignment: CDR1 LNHDA and CDR2 SQIVND (reference sequence). Trimming removed 5 bases at V and 3 bases at J, with 8 bases between. This CDR3 is built from 13 residues. For the CDR3, the DNA is TGTGCCAGTAGTTTCACAGACAATCAGCCCCAGCATTTT. Protein: CASSFTDNQPQHF.

The rearrangement joins TRBV29-1 to TRBJ2-2, with 9 bases lining up with TRBD1. The CDR3 is 17 amino acids. J gave up 1 base and V 1 base, and 7 bases lay outside the gene matches. Germline-derived CDR1 and CDR2 are SQVTM and ANQGSEA. CDR3 protein: CSVEGLGTGRNTGELFF. The DNA for the CDR3 is TGCAGCGTTGAAGGTCTTGGGACAGGGAGGAACACCGGGGAGCTGTTTTTT.

This chain links TRBV11-3 with TRBJ2-1; 9 nucleotides align to TRBD2. Germline V gene sequence: CDR1 SGHNT, CDR2 YENEEA. The junction had 10 bases not matched to a gene; V was cut back by 4 bases and J by 0 bases. The CDR3 consists of 18 residues. DNA of the CDR3: TGTGCCAGCAGCTCTAGCCTGACTAGCGGTAGCTCCTACAATGAGCAGTTCTTC. It specifies CASSSSLTSGSSYNEQFF.

The count of this clonotype is one. The V gene is TRBV11-2, the J gene TRBJ2-3; either TRBD1 or TRBD2 may supply D (5 bases each). Trimming cost V 0 bases and J 1 base, with 14 bases left between them. The CDR3 loop spans 17 amino acids. The germline CDR1 and CDR2 sequences are SGHAT and FQNNGV. CDR3 nucleotides: TGTGCCAGCAGCTTAGATCAATCACTAGGGGGCACAGATACGCAGTATTTT. Amino acids: CASSLDQSLGGTDTQYF.